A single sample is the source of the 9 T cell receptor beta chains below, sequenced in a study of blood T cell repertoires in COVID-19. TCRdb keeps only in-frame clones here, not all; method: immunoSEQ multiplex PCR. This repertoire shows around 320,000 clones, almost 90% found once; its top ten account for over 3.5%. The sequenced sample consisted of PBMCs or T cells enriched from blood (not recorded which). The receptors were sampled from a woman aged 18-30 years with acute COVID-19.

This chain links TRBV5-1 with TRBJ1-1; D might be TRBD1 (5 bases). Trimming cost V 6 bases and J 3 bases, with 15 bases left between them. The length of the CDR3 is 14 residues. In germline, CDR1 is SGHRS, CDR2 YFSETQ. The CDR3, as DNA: TGCGCCAGCAAAAGGGGCCTGGGTGACACTGAAGCTTTCTTT. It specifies CASKRGLGDTEAFF.

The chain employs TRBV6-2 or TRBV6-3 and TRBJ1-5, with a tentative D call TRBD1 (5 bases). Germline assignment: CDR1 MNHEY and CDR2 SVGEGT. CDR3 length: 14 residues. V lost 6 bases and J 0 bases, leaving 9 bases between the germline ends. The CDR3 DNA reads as TGTGCCAGCAGCCGGGGGGATAGCAATCAGCCCCAGCATTTT. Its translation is CASSRGDSNQPQHF.

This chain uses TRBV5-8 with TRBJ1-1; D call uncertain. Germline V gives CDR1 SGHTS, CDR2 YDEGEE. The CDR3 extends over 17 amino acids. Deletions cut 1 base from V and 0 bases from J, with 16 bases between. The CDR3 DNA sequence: TGTGCCAGCAGCTTGTTCGGGTTGGAAGTGATGAACACTGAAGCTTTCTTT. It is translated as CASSLFGLEVMNTEAFF.

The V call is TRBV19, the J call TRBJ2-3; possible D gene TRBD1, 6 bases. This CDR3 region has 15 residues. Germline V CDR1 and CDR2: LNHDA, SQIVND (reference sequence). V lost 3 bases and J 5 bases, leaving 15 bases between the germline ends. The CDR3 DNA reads TGTGCCAGTAGTATGGTGGTCACAGGGATAGATACGCAGTATTTT. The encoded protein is CASSMVVTGIDTQYF.

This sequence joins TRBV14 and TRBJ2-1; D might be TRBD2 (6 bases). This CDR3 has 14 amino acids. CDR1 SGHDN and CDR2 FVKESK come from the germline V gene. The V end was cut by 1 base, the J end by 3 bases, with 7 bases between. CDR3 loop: CASSQGDFYNEQFF. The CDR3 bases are TGTGCCAGCAGCCAAGGGGACTTCTACAATGAGCAGTTCTTC.

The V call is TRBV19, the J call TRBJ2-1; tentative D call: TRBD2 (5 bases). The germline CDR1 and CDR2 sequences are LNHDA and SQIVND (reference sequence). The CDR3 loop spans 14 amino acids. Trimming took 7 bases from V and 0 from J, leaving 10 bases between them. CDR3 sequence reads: CASKGGSSYNEQFF. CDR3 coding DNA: TGTGCCAGTAAGGGCGGGTCCTCCTACAATGAGCAGTTCTTC.

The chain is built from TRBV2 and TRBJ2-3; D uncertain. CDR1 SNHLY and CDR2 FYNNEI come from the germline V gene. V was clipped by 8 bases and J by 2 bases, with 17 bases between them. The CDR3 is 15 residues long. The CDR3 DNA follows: TGTGCCAGCGAGGAGAAGCAGAATCCCACAGATACGCAGTATTTT. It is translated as CASEEKQNPTDTQYF.

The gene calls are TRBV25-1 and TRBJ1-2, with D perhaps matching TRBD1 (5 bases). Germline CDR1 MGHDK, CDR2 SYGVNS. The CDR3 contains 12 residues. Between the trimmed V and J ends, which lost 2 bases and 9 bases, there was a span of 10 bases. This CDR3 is CASSEPGGSYTF. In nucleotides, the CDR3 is TGTGCCAGCAGTGAACCGGGGGGGAGCTACACCTTC.

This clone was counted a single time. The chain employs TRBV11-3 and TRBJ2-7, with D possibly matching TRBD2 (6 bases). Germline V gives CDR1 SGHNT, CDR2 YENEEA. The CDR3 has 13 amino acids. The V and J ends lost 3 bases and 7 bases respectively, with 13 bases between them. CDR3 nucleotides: TGTGCCAGCAGCTTCCCGGGAGTCGGGGAGCAGTACTTC. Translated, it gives CASSFPGVGEQYF.